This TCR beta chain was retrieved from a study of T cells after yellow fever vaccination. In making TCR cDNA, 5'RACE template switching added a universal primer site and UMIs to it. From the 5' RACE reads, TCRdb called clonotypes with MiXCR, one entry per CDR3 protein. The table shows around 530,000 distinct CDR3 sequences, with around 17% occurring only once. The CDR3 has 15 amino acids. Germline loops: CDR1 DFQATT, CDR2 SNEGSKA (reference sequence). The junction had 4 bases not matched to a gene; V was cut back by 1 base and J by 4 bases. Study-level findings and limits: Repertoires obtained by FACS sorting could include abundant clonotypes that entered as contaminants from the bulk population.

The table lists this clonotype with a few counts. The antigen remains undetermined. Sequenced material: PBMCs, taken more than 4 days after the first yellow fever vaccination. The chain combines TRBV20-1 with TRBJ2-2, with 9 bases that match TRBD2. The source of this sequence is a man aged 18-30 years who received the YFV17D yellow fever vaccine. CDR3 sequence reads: CSARVAGVVTGELFF. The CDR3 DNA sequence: TGCAGTGCTAGAGTAGCGGGGGTTGTCACCGGGGAGCTGTTTTTT.